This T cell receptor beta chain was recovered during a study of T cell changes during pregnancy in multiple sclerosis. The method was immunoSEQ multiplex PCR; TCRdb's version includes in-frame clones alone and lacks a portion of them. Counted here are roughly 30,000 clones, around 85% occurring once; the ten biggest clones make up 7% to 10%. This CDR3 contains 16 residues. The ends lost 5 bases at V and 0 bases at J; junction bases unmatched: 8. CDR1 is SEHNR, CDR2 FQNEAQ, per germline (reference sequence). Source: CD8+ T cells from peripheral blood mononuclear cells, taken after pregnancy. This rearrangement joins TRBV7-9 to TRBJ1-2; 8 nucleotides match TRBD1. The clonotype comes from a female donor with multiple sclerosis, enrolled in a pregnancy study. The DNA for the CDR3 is TGTGCCAGCAGCCCACCTAGCAGGGGGCCTAACTATGGCTACACCTTC. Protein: CASSPPSRGPNYGYTF.